This T cell receptor beta chain derives from a study of shared clonotypes between healthy human individuals. Germline loops: CDR1 SGHNT, CDR2 YYREEE (reference sequence). CDR3 length: 13 amino acids. With 4 bases removed from V and 7 bases from J, the gap between germline ends came to 12 bases. Method: immunoSEQ multiplex PCR; TCRdb's copy keeps in-frame clones and lacks some. The top ten clones hold approximately 0.062% of a sample with approximately 530,000 clones, roughly 95% of them seen once. The material sequenced was naive CD4+ T cells sorted from blood. Noted subset: CD45RA+ positively selected. The rearrangement uses TRBV5-4 and TRBJ2-1; D unclear. This TCR derives from a woman aged 25-40 years in good health. The CDR3, as DNA: TGTGCCAGCAGCCGGACGACCACGAATGAGCAGTTCTTC. Its translation is CASSRTTTNEQFF.